This TCR beta chain appears in the sequencing data of a study of T-cell reconstitution after alpha-beta-depleted transplantation in children. Worth noting for this clonotype: Its antigen is not known.

Notes on the study in general: A year post-transplant, T-cell counts and diversity derived mostly from newly produced T cells. After transplant, at about two months, alpha-beta T cells were reportedly derived from several hundred expanded graft clones.

CDR3 length: 16 amino acids. V gave up 1 base and J gave up 2 bases, with 12 bases separating them. Germline CDR1 and CDR2: SGHTA and FQGNSA. Unique molecular identifiers were incorporated during preparation of the TCRbeta library. One entry per CDR3 protein, called by TCRdb with MiXCR from the PCR reads. This table has hundreds of thousands of distinct CDR3 sequences, roughly 13% appearing once. This rearrangement joins TRBV7-2 to TRBJ1-5, with D possibly matching TRBD1 (6 bases). The clonotype comes from a male patient under 18 who had a stem cell transplant for acute myeloid leukemia, so the T cells may come from the graft donor. The material sequenced was PBMCs, mostly from graft donor cells, taken 360 days after TCRalphabeta/CD19-depleted stem cell transplant. CDR3 DNA: TGTGCCAGCAGCTTAGGGTGGAGGGGGGGCAATCAGCCCCAGCATTTT. This gives the protein CASSLGWRGGNQPQHF.